This TCR beta chain was sequenced for a study of cytomegalovirus exposure and HLA in healthy donors. In the study overall: Around 80 million unique TCRs from HLA-typed donors were held in an early data release. Findings and caveats of the study: Accurate HLA-A and HLA-B prediction from TCR beta sequences was reported for most subjects.

The CDR3 is 14 amino acids. Trimming took 0 bases from V and 7 from J; bases not matched to a gene: 3. Germline V gene sequence: CDR1 GTSNPN, CDR2 SVGIG (reference sequence). In regard to this clone: Its antigen is undetermined.

Researchers ran the PCR with 60 Vbeta and 13 Jbeta primers. Method: immunoSEQ multiplex PCR; TCRdb's copy keeps in-frame clones and lacks some. Here the sample spans roughly 68,000 clones, roughly 73% being singletons. The TCR was taken from a male donor in good health and CMV-seropositive. V and J are TRBV30 and TRBJ1-5; TRBD1 matches at 10 bases. Material: PBMCs. The CDR3 nucleotides read TGTGCCTGGAGTGTACGACAGGGGGCCCAGCCCCAGCATTTT. Translated: CAWSVRQGAQPQHF.